The T cell receptor beta chain described here comes from a study of blood T cell repertoires in COVID-19 (dated by TCRdb to about 2020). In terms of the full investigation: Samples covering the acute and convalescent phases of COVID-19 were provided by collaborators in the United States, Italy and Spain. The prospective study material was composed of cDNA or gDNA derived from T cells, B-cell-depleted T cells, or PBMCs. Subjects who had been exposed to COVID-19, were actively infected with it, or had recovered from it provided the deeply sampled blood TCRbeta repertoires that made up the dataset. The repertoires were made available in a free public database intended to serve as a resource for research on the immune response to SARS-CoV-2. Samples were obtained from the ongoing ImmuneRACE study (first 160 participants) and from over a thousand subjects provided by 6 global collaborators. Sample metadata almost always included a de-identified subject ID, COVID-19 status, age in years and sex. Where available, HLA class I and class II types were obtained from metadata supplied by the sample provider rather than from assay-based typing. General study outcomes and caveats: The quantity of clinical and demographic metadata differed by source and by participant and was supplied without curation.

On this clone itself: Its recognized antigen is unknown. There are no base qualities to consult, and no much larger clone falls within one base.

The collaborating institutions used their own protocols to collect whole blood in K2EDTA tubes. For TCRbeta analysis, collaborator samples were shipped as frozen whole blood, as isolated PBMCs, or as DNA extracted from either sample type. TCRbeta CDR3 regions were amplified from genomic DNA by means of the immunoSEQ Assay, a bias-controlled multiplex PCR. The source study handled its data this way. The number of nucleated cells in each sample was estimated from the amplification of reference gene primers within the assay. To quantify the absolute abundance of each unique TCRbeta CDR3 rearrangement, sequence reads were collapsed and filtered. For each sample, productive Simpson clonality was calculated by taking the square root of Simpson's diversity index across productive rearrangements. TCRdb obtained this table from immuneACCESS and retained in-frame rearrangements with V and J assigned. These tables miss some clones; where compared with another copy, unresolved V genes account for less than half of the shortfall, and the remainder is unexplained. From that table come the V and J calls and clone size; the DNA was used to work out D and trimming. In all, the sample holds roughly 150,000 clones, and more than 75% of those were seen once. Approximately 5% of the sample lies in the top ten.

The receptor comes from a woman aged 45-65 years with acute or convalescent COVID-19. The sequencing input was peripheral blood.

The CDR3 reads CSASIAVGYTF. The DNA sequence is TGCAGTGCTAGTATTGCGGTTGGCTACACCTTC. This chain is built from TRBV20-1 and TRBJ1-2; the D gene identity is not certain. V is pared back by 3 bases and J by 7 bases, with 9 bases lying between the germline termini. There are 11 amino acids in the CDR3, from cysteine to phenylalanine inclusive. The kept DNA is CDR3 alone, 33 bases in frame from the first base. Taken from the germline V gene (reference sequence), the CDR1 and CDR2 loops are DFQATT and SNEGSKA.